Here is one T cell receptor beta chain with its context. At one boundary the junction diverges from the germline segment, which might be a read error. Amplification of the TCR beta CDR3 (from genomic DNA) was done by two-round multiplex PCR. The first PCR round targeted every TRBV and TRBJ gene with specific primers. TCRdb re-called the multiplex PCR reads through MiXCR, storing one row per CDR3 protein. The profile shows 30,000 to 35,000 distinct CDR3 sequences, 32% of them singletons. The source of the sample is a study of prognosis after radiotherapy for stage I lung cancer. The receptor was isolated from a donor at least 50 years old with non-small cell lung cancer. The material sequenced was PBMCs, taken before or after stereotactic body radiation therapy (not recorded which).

The CDR3 coding sequence is TGTGCCAGCATGAGGGGCACATATGTCTACACCTTC. Translated: CASMRGTYVYTF. This chain links TRBV6-2 or TRBV6-3 with TRBJ1-2, with TRBD1 as a possible D gene (5 bases). The germline gives CDR1 MNHEY, CDR2 SVGEGT. The CDR3 totals 12 residues.